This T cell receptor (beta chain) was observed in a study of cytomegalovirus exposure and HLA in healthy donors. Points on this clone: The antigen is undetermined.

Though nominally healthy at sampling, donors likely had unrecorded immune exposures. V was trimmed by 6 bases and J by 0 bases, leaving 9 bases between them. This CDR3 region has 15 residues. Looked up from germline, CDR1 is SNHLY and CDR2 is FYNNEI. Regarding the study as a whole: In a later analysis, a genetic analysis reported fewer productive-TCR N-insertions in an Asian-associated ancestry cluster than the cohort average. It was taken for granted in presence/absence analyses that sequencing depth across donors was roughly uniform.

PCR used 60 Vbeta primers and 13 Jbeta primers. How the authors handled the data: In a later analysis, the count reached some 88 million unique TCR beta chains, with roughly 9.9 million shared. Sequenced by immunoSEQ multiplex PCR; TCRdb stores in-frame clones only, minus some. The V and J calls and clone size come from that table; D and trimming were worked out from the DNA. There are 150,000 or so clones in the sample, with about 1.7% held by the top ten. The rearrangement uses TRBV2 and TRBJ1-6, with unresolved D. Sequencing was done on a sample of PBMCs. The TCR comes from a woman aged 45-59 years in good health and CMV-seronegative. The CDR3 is CASRTESSYNSPLHF. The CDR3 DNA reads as TGTGCCAGCAGAACAGAGAGCTCCTATAATTCACCCCTCCACTTT.